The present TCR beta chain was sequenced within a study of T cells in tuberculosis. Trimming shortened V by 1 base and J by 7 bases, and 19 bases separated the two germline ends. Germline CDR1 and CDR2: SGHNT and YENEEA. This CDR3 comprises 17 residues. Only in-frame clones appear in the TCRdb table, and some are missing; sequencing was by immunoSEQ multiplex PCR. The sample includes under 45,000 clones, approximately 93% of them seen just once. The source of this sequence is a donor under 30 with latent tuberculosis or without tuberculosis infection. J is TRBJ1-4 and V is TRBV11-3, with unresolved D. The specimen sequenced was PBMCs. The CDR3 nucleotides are TGTGCCAGCAGCTTAGCGGCGCGGACTCAAGGATTTGAAAAACTGTTTTTT. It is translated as CASSLAARTQGFEKLFF. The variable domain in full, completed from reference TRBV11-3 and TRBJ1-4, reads EAGVVQSPRYKIIEKKQPVAFWCNPISGHNTLYWYLQNLGQGPELLIRYENEEAVDDSQLPKDRFSAERLKGVDSTLKIQPAELGDSAVYLCASSLAARTQGFEKLFFGSGTQLSVL.